This note documents a single T cell receptor beta chain sequence. Its target antigen remains unknown. This record comes from a study of T cells expressing NK-cell markers (dated by TCRdb to 2020 to 2022). About the study as a whole: TCR beta-chain repertoires were profiled in sorted CD3+CD56+NKG2C+, CD3+CD56+NKG2C- and CD3+CD56-NKG2C+ T-cell subsets from about 8 donors. Among the eight sequenced donors, seven were HCMV-seropositive and one was HCMV-seronegative. Randomly selected healthy volunteers, three men and five women, were used as the eight sequenced donors. Sequencing of the libraries produced 2 x 150 bp reads on Illumina HiSeq 2000/2500, MiSeq or NextSeq. On the study overall, not on this receptor specifically: Those dominant clonotypes were again the most abundant among CD3+CD56-NKG2C+ cells in a few donors, at 28.3-60.1%. Whether the expanded NKG2C-expressing T cell clones were specific for HCMV antigens remained unclear. In over five donors, the dominant CD3+CD56+NKG2C+ clonotypes were among the top 10 CD8+ clonotypes and accounted for about 1.0-7.5% of CD8+ T cells.

The cysteine opens and the phenylalanine closes a CDR3 of 11 amino acids. DNA for this receptor is not on file. In the germline V gene, CDR1 corresponds to MNHEY and CDR2 to SVGAGI. TCRdb records Illumina HiSeq 2000 as the sequencer. 5'RACE template switching, by which a universal primer site and unique molecular identifiers were added, was used to make TCR beta cDNA libraries. Priming for cDNA synthesis came from the TCR beta constant segment, and two successive PCR amplification steps followed. The source study handled its data this way. MIGEC was used to demultiplex reads and group the reads by UMI, and MiTCR was used to assemble and quantify clonotypes. To remove erroneous sequences, TCR cDNA sequences were retained only when supported by two or more reads. The tcR package was used for downstream repertoire analysis, and clonotypes were matched between fractions using CDR3 nucleotide sequence together with V segment. VDJmatch was used to annotate antigen specificity against VDJdb, with one amino acid substitution allowed in CDR3. The reads went through TCRdb reprocessing, and each CDR3 protein sequence gets one entry with no DNA. TCRdb, rather than the study authors, made the V and J calls. This sample's records show some 390,000 distinct CDR3 sequences. About 10% of the sample belongs to the ten largest clones.

A commercial ELISA kit detecting HCMV-specific IgG in serum was used to determine HCMV serostatus. Ficoll density gradient centrifugation was used to isolate peripheral blood mononuclear cells from blood. This receptor was identified in a woman between 50 and 59 years old in good health. Donor details come from another sample of the same person, matched by shared clones. In this chain, TRBV6-5 is recombined with TRBJ1-2; absent DNA, TCRdb's TRBD1 call cannot be checked. The source material was blood T cells: a sorted CD56 or NKG2C T cell subset, CD4+ or CD8+ T cells, or bulk PBMC T cells (not recorded which). The CDR3 in this case is CASTGGQGYTF.